This is a list of T cell receptor beta chains from one sample in a study of shared clonotypes between healthy human individuals. Generated by immunoSEQ multiplex PCR, the TCRdb table keeps only in-frame clones and is missing some. The sample lists a few million clones; 85% to 95% were seen once. The source material was naive CD4+ T cells from PBMCs. Every receptor here comes from a man aged 18 to 29 in good health. Some clones in this sample may be carry-over from other donors' samples. Both conserved end residues are part of each CDR3. The order of the fields is D gene, clone size, J gene, V gene, CDR3 DNA, CDR3 protein. The D gene is left open where the match is weak. Size is omitted from some rows. Given values are once, few, many or a class for expanded clones.

.	.	TRBJ2-7	TRBV15	TGTGCCACCAGCAACCGGGACGGCTCCTACGAGCAGTACTTC	CATSNRDGSYEQYF
.	.	TRBJ1-4	TRBV5-1	TGCGCCAGCAGCTCCGGGTTTGTAGGAACTAATGAAAAACTGTTTTTT	CASSSGFVGTNEKLFF
TRBD1	.	TRBJ1-1	TRBV11-2	TGTGCCAGCAGCTTGGGAATGACAGGGGTGGACACTGAAGCTTTCTTT	CASSLGMTGVDTEAFF
.	.	TRBJ2-3	TRBV7-7	TGTGCCAGTCAGGAGCGGTTCACAGATACGCAGTATTTT	CASQERFTDTQYF
.	few	TRBJ1-1	TRBV5-4	TGTGCCACCGTAGCAGACACTGAAGCTTTCTTT	CATVADTEAFF
.	once	TRBJ2-5	TRBV29-1	TGCAGCGTTGCGAGCGGCCAAGAGACCCAGTACTTC	CSVASGQETQYF
.	.	TRBJ2-5	TRBV20-1	TGCAGTGCTGGAGGGGAGACCCAGTACTTC	CSAGGETQYF
TRBD2	once	TRBJ2-7	TRBV6-1	TGTGCCAGCAGTGGGAGAGGCGGGAGGGGAGGGGAGCAGTACTTC	CASSGRGGRGGEQYF
.	.	TRBJ2-3	TRBV7-2	TGTGCCAGCAGCCAGAGGAGGGCCTATTTTGATACGCAGTATTTT	CASSQRRAYFDTQYF
.	.	TRBJ2-7	TRBV5-1	TGCGCCAGCACGTCAACAGGGTCCTACGAGCAGTACTTC	CASTSTGSYEQYF
.	.	TRBJ2-1	TRBV10-3	TGTGCCACCTCGGGAAGGGCCCCGTACTCCTACAATGAGCAGTTCTTC	CATSGRAPYSYNEQFF
.	.	TRBJ2-3	TRBV5-1	TGCGCCAGCAGCTTGGGCGGTTACACAGATACGCAGTATTTT	CASSLGGYTDTQYF
TRBD2	.	TRBJ2-2	TRBV5-1	TGCGCCAGCAGCCGCGAGGGACTAGCGGGAGTTTTTGCCGGGGAGCTGTTTTTT	CASSREGLAGVFAGELFF
.	.	TRBJ2-7	TRBV27	TGTGCCAGCAGCTCCGGGGCTAGTGGGGGCTACGAGCAGTACTTC	CASSSGASGGYEQYF
TRBD1	.	TRBJ2-7	TRBV27	TGTGCCAGCAGTTATCCGGGACAGGGCGCCAACGAGCAGTACTTC	CASSYPGQGANEQYF
.	.	TRBJ1-5	TRBV6-1	TGTGCCAGCAGTGAAGAGGCCCAGCCCCAGCATTTT	CASSEEAQPQHF
TRBD2	.	TRBJ2-7	TRBV5-1	TGCGCCAGCAGCTTTCTAGCGGGAGAAGGAGACTACGAGCAGTACTTC	CASSFLAGEGDYEQYF
.	.	TRBJ2-7	TRBV6-5	TGTGCCAGCAGTTACTCCAGAGGTCAGGCCTACGAGCAGTACTTC	CASSYSRGQAYEQYF
.	.	TRBJ2-7	TRBV21-1	TGTGCCAGCACCTTAATACGGGACATAACCTATGGGCCGACCTACGAGCAGTACTTC	CASTLIRDITYGPTYEQYF
TRBD1	.	TRBJ1-1	TRBV7-2	TGTGCCAGCAGATTTACAGGGGGCACTGAAGCTTTCTTT	CASRFTGGTEAFF
TRBD1	once	TRBJ2-7	TRBV2	TGTGCCAGCAGTTCACAGGGGGCCTTCTCCTACGAGCAGTACTTC	CASSSQGAFSYEQYF
TRBD2	.	TRBJ2-1	TRBV5-1	TGCGCCAGCAGCTTCGTGGGAGGGTCCTACAATGAGCAGTTCTTC	CASSFVGGSYNEQFF
.	.	TRBJ1-1	TRBV19	TGTGCCAGTAGTACAACAGTCCTGAACACTGAAGCTTTCTTT	CASSTTVLNTEAFF
.	.	TRBJ2-3	TRBV2	TGTGCCAGCAGTGACCAGGGGAGACCAGATACGCAGTATTTT	CASSDQGRPDTQYF
.	.	TRBJ2-7	TRBV11-2	TGTGCCAGCCAACAGACCTACGAGCAGTACTTC	CASQQTYEQYF
.	.	TRBJ2-5	TRBV30	TGTGCCTGGCGGAGATACCAAGAGACCCAGTACTTC	CAWRRYQETQYF
.	once	TRBJ2-5	TRBV6-5	TGTGCCAGCAGTCCCCCCCCGGGACACCCGCTGTACTTC	CASSPPPGHPLYF
.	once	TRBJ1-2	TRBV25-1	TGTGCCAGCAGTGAACCGGGGAGGGCCCTCTATGGCTACACCTTC	CASSEPGRALYGYTF
.	.	TRBJ1-1	TRBV30	TGTGCCTGGAGCCCTTTGAACACTGAAGCTTTCTTT	CAWSPLNTEAFF
.	.	TRBJ2-2	TRBV5-4	TGTGCCAGCAGCTTGGACGGGAACACCGGGGAGCTGTTTTTT	CASSLDGNTGELFF
TRBD1	.	TRBJ2-3	TRBV9	TGTGCCAGCAGGACCGGGACAGGCACAGATACGCAGTATTTT	CASRTGTGTDTQYF
.	.	TRBJ2-1	TRBV6-1	TGTGCCAGCAGTGAAAGGGGCCTCGCCTACAATGAGCAGTTCTTC	CASSERGLAYNEQFF
.	.	TRBJ1-1	TRBV27	TGTGCCAGCAGTCGAAATCCACAGGGAGTGGTCACTGAAGCTTTCTTT	CASSRNPQGVVTEAFF
TRBD2	.	TRBJ2-3	TRBV4-1	TGCGCCAGCAGTGGGTGGGTATCGGCTAGCGGGAGAGCTATCACAGATACGCAGTATTTT	CASSGWVSASGRAITDTQYF
TRBD1	.	TRBJ1-2	TRBV28	TGTGCCAGCAGTTTAGGAACAGGGGAGAATGGCTACACCTTC	CASSLGTGENGYTF
TRBD1	.	TRBJ1-4	TRBV9	TGTGCCAGCAGCGCAGGGGGCTGGGATGAAAAACTGTTTTTT	CASSAGGWDEKLFF
.	.	TRBJ2-5	TRBV29-1	TGCAGCGTTGAAAACGGCCCCACCGGGGCCCAGTACTTC	CSVENGPTGAQYF
.	.	TRBJ2-3	TRBV5-1	TGCGCCAGCAGCCAAAGCTGGGATACGCAGTATTTT	CASSQSWDTQYF
.	.	TRBJ1-1	TRBV5-6	TGTGCCAGCACCCCGAGGTTGGGACAAACTAGGACTGAAGCTTTCTTT	CASTPRLGQTRTEAFF
TRBD1	.	TRBJ2-2	TRBV27	TGTGCCAGCAGTACTTGGACAGGGAACACCGGGGAGCTGTTTTTT	CASSTWTGNTGELFF
TRBD2	.	TRBJ2-3	TRBV28	TGTGCCAGCAGTTCGCGGACTAGCCCCAGGTTT	CASSSRTSPRF
TRBD2	.	TRBJ2-2	TRBV4-1	TGCGCCAGCAGCCAAGAGCCCCCAGCGGGAGCGAACACCGGGGAGCTGTTTTTT	CASSQEPPAGANTGELFF
.	once	TRBJ1-2	TRBV28	TGTGCCAGCAGTTTGTGGGGGGGAGCAGATGGCTACACCTTC	CASSLWGGADGYTF
TRBD2	.	TRBJ2-7	TRBV7-2	TGTGCCAGCAGCTCAGATCTCGGGACTAGGTATCTGCGGTACTTC	CASSSDLGTRYLRYF